The 24 T cell receptor beta chains given below trace back to one sample, sequenced in a study of T-cell reconstitution after alpha-beta-depleted transplantation in children. During its preparation, the TCRbeta library received unique molecular identifiers. One entry per CDR3 protein results from TCRdb running MiXCR on the PCR reads. The table lists around 240,000 distinct CDR3 sequences, more than 7.5% of them singletons. Sample: PBMCs from the stem cell graft donor, taken from the stem cell graft. Receptors originate from a human donor who donated a stem cell graft to a child with SCID.

In its sample, this clonotype was seen many times. The chain recombines TRBV20-1 with TRBJ1-5, with 8 bases matching TRBD1. V lost 1 base, J lost 5 bases, and 4 bases stayed unmatched. This CDR3 has 14 amino acids. Germline loops: CDR1 DFQATT, CDR2 SNEGSKA (reference sequence). Here the CDR3 reads CSARGGQGHQPQHF. The CDR3 region has the DNA TGCAGTGCTAGAGGCGGACAGGGCCATCAGCCCCAGCATTTT.

In its sample, this clonotype was seen many times. The gene calls are TRBV12-3 or TRBV12-4 and TRBJ2-7; 9 nucleotides match TRBD1. J lost 4 bases, V lost 3 bases, and 4 bases had no gene match. The CDR3 sequence is 14 residues long. The chain's CDR3 is CASSFGTGWYEQYF. The CDR3 bases are TGTGCCAGCAGTTTCGGGACAGGGTGGTACGAGCAGTACTTC.

This clonotype was recorded a few times. A much more abundant neighbour one base away suggests this may be a read error. The V call is TRBV6-2 or TRBV6-3, the J call TRBJ1-2; D is uncertain. In germline, CDR1 is MNHEY, CDR2 SVGEGT. CDR3 length: 15 amino acids. CDR3 DNA sequence: TGTGCCAGCAGTTCGGCAAGACCGTTCTACTATGGCTACCCCTTC. Protein sequence: CASSSARPFYYGYPF.

Worth noting for this clonotype: A much larger clone lies one base from this, so it may be a read error. This sequence joins TRBV5-1 and TRBJ1-1; 11 bases map to TRBD1. Looked up from germline, CDR1 is SGHRS and CDR2 is YFSETQ. V lost 4 bases to trimming and J lost 1 base; unmatched junction nucleotides: 6. This CDR3 has 16 residues. This CDR3 is CASSQDRGLRNTEAFF. The CDR3 DNA reads as TGCGCCAGCAGCCAGGACAGGGGGCTGAGGAACACTGAAGCTTTCTTT.

This clonotype has ten or more counts. The chain has TRBV12-3 or TRBV12-4 and TRBJ1-1; a weak D match, TRBD1 (6 bases). Between the trimmed V and J ends, which lost 8 bases and 0 bases, there was a span of 16 bases. The CDR3 loop spans 15 amino acids. The CDR3 sequence is CASSWWQGMNTEAFF. Written as DNA, the CDR3 is TGTGCCAGCTCTTGGTGGCAGGGGATGAACACTGAAGCTTTCTTT.

This clonotype has a count of ten or more. The gene calls are TRBV6-5 and TRBJ2-7, with 7 bases that match TRBD2. The length of the CDR3 is 16 residues. The germline gives CDR1 MNHEY, CDR2 SVGAGI. The V and J ends lost 0 bases and 4 bases, in that order; junction bases with no gene match: 9. CDR3 region: CASSYSGGGERYEQYF. CDR3 nucleotide sequence: TGTGCCAGCAGTTACTCCGGGGGAGGGGAAAGATACGAGCAGTACTTC.

Many counts were recorded for this clonotype. This chain connects TRBV12-3 or TRBV12-4 to TRBJ2-2; D ambiguous. CDR3 length: 12 amino acids. Trimming cost V 7 bases and J 7 bases, with 10 bases left between them. The CDR3: CASNRRGGELFF. CDR3 DNA sequence: TGTGCCAGCAATCGCAGAGGCGGGGAGCTGTTTTTT.

The sample holds many counts of this clonotype. The V gene is TRBV7-9, the J gene TRBJ2-6; D unclear. The germline CDR1 and CDR2 sequences are SEHNR and FQNEAQ (reference sequence). Trimming took 5 bases from V and 0 from J, leaving 14 bases between them. This CDR3 has 17 amino acids. DNA for the CDR3: TGTGCCAGCAGCCCGCACCGACTGTACTCTGGGGCCAACGTCCTGACTTTC. Translated: CASSPHRLYSGANVLTF.

This clonotype was counted many times. This chain connects TRBV5-1 to TRBJ2-5; D may be TRBD1 (6 bases). V lost 3 bases to trimming and J lost 5 bases, with 11 bases between them. This CDR3 has 13 amino acids. CDR1 is SGHRS, CDR2 YFSETQ, per germline. CDR3 in DNA: TGCGCCAGCAGCTGGGGGCAGAGGGAGACCCAGTACTTC. It yields the protein CASSWGQRETQYF.

This clonotype was observed at least ten times. V and J are TRBV5-1 and TRBJ1-3; D is unclear. The CDR3 runs to 15 residues. From germline, CDR1 is SGHRS and CDR2 YFSETQ. V gave up 4 bases and J gave up 2 bases, with 13 bases separating them. CDR3: CASSPQALAGNTIYF. The CDR3 DNA sequence: TGCGCCAGCAGCCCCCAAGCGCTAGCTGGAAACACCATATATTTT.

This clonotype showed up many times. The gene calls are TRBV4-1 and TRBJ2-7; D unresolved. The germline CDR1 and CDR2 sequences are MGHRA and YSYEKL. Trimming took off 0 bases at V and 2 bases at J, with 11 bases between the two ends. The CDR3 sequence is 15 residues long. CDR3 bases: TGCGCCAGCAGCCAAGAGTTGCAACCAACCTACGAGCAGTACTTC. Its protein product is CASSQELQPTYEQYF.

Ten or more counts support this clonotype. This chain links TRBV7-9 with TRBJ2-5; a possible D gene is TRBD2 (5 bases). V shed 5 bases and J shed 10 bases, with 14 bases lying between them. Looked up from germline, CDR1 is SEHNR and CDR2 is FQNEAQ (reference sequence). CDR3 length equals 12 residues. The CDR3 bases are TGTGCCAGCAGCCCCACTGGACTGTACCAGTACTTC. Amino acid sequence: CASSPTGLYQYF.

This clonotype was picked up many times. The CDR3 sequence: CARIRHRGNYEQYF. The CDR3, as DNA: TGTGCCCGAATACGTCACAGGGGGAATTACGAGCAGTACTTC. This chain links TRBV28 with TRBJ2-7; TRBD1 agrees at 8 bases. Germline V gene data show CDR1 as MDHEN and CDR2 as SYDVKM. The CDR3 runs to 14 residues. J was trimmed by 4 bases and V by 11 bases; bases with no gene match: 13.

The chain combines TRBV18 with TRBJ2-7, with a weak D call TRBD1 (5 bases). CDR1 and CDR2 (germline): KGHSH, LQKENI. The germline V and J ends were trimmed by 2 bases and 0 bases, with 8 bases remaining between them. This CDR3 region has 14 residues. CDR3 in DNA: TGTGCCAGCTCACCAGACAGACTCTCCTACGAGCAGTACTTC. It specifies CASSPDRLSYEQYF.

Worth noting for this clonotype: The junction differs from germline at one of its ends, possibly a read error. The chain uses TRBV4-2 and TRBJ2-7; D uncertain. This CDR3 contains 16 residues. CDR1 and CDR2 (germline): LGHNA, YNFKEQ. CDR3 amino acids: CPSSHDWVPQTYEQYF. DNA for the CDR3: TGTCCCAGCAGCCATGATTGGGTCCCGCAAACCTACGAGCAGTACTTC.

This clonotype was seen ten or more times. The V and J genes are TRBV5-1 and TRBJ1-1, with D perhaps matching TRBD1 (6 bases). V lost 2 bases and J lost 5, with 19 bases in between. The germline CDR1 and CDR2 sequences are SGHRS and YFSETQ. The CDR3 contains 16 residues. The CDR3 is CASSFPRGMASTEAFF. In DNA form, the CDR3 reads TGCGCCAGCAGCTTCCCTAGGGGGATGGCAAGTACTGAAGCTTTCTTT.

There are many counts of this clonotype. The chain carries TRBV5-1 and TRBJ1-1; possibly TRBD1 for D (5 bases). The CDR3 has 16 amino acids. The V end was cut by 4 bases, the J end by 7 bases, with 23 bases between. The germline CDR1 and CDR2 sequences are SGHRS and YFSETQ. This CDR3 is CASSPDGRQGTLEAFF. The CDR3 nucleotides are TGCGCCAGCAGCCCGGACGGGCGGCAGGGAACCCTTGAAGCTTTCTTT.

This clonotype was picked up a small number of times. The CDR3: CASSYSGGTDTQYF. CDR3 nucleotides: TGTGCCAGCAGTTACTCGGGGGGCACAGATACGCAGTATTTT. The chain uses TRBV6-5 and TRBJ2-3; D possibly matches TRBD1 or TRBD2 (5 bases each). The V end lost 0 bases, the J end lost 1 base, and 5 bases lay between the germline ends. Germline V gene sequence: CDR1 MNHEY, CDR2 SVGAGI. The CDR3 runs to 14 residues.

Many counts were recorded for this clonotype. The junction does not match germline at one end; this may be a read error. The V and J genes are TRBV5-1 and TRBJ1-6; D is unresolved. CDR3 length: 13 residues. Per germline, CDR1 SGHRS and CDR2 YFSETQ. The CDR3 sequence: CASRLDWNSPLHF. The DNA for the CDR3 is TGCGCCAGCCGCTTGGATTGGAATTCACCCCTCCACTTT.

The chain has TRBV19 and TRBJ1-1, with D possibly matching TRBD1 (6 bases). Germline V CDR1 and CDR2: LNHDA, SQIVND (reference sequence). The CDR3 consists of 13 residues. The V and J ends lost 9 bases and 3 bases respectively, with 14 bases between them. The CDR3 DNA reads TGTGCCAGCCGTCGGGGGGCGTACACTGAAGCTTTCTTT. Its protein is CASRRGAYTEAFF.

In its sample, this clonotype was seen a few times. The rearrangement uses TRBV28 and TRBJ2-3; a possible D gene is TRBD2 (6 bases). Deletions cut 4 bases from V and 0 bases from J, with 11 bases between. This CDR3 is 15 amino acids long. In germline, CDR1 is MDHEN, CDR2 SYDVKM. The CDR3, as DNA: TGTGCCAGCAGTTCCCTGGGGACTAGCACAGATACGCAGTATTTT. Protein product: CASSSLGTSTDTQYF.

Concerning this clonotype itself: Being one base from a much bigger clone, this may be a read error. The rearrangement uses TRBV20-1 and TRBJ1-2, with D possibly TRBD1 on 5 matching bases. The ends were cut back, 2 bases at V and 10 bases at J, with 17 bases in the middle. Germline CDR1 reads DFQATT; CDR2 reads SNEGSKA (reference sequence). The length of the CDR3 is 13 residues. The CDR3 DNA reads TGCAGTGCTAGACCTGGGGCCATGAGAGACTACACCTTC. Translated: CSARPGAMRDYTF.

At least ten counts were recorded for this clonotype. The chain links TRBV12-3 or TRBV12-4 to TRBJ1-1; 12 nucleotides line up with TRBD1. V lost 3 bases and J lost 1; bases outside the gene matches: 12. The CDR3 runs 19 residues. CDR3 nucleotide sequence: TGTGCCAGCAGTTTCAGAATTGGGACAGGGGGCTATGGGAACACTGAAGCTTTCTTT. This sequence encodes CASSFRIGTGGYGNTEAFF.

This clonotype was observed at least ten times. The J gene is TRBJ2-4, the V gene TRBV5-1; D may be TRBD1 or TRBD2 (6 bases each). The CDR3 length is 15 residues. Per germline, CDR1 SGHRS and CDR2 YFSETQ. V gave up 4 bases and J gave up 5 bases, with 16 bases separating them. The CDR3 bases are TGCGCCAGCAGCACTTATCCGGGGGCAGAAAACATTCAGTACTTC. Residues: CASSTYPGAENIQYF.